The clone carrying this T cell receptor beta chain was picked up a small number of times. Its antigen is not identified. Germline assignment: CDR1 MNHEY and CDR2 SVGAGI. The CDR3 sequence is 15 residues long. Trimming removed 4 bases from V and 4 bases from J, with 16 bases in between. The sample comes from a study of T-cell memory formation after mild COVID-19. Study results and caveats: Most CD4+ clones that shrank were in CM and EM, while CD8+ ones turned up in EMRA. Second-wave clones with a day 37 peak had unconfirmed SARS-CoV-2 specificity.

TCRalpha and TCRbeta libraries used 5'RACE with constant-segment primers and UMIs. In TCRdb, the 5' RACE reads were re-called with MiXCR into one record per CDR3 protein. The table shows about 290,000 distinct CDR3 sequences, with around 15% occurring only once. The receptor comes from a man between 18 and 35 years old who had mild COVID-19 (a few samples of this study predate the infection). Cell type and time point are not known. The J gene is TRBJ1-1, the V gene TRBV6-5; TRBD1 might be the D (6 bases). The specimen sequenced was PBMCs or a T cell subset sorted from them (not recorded which). CDR3 in DNA: TGTGCCAGCAGTTCAGCGGGGGAGGGGGTCACTGAAGCTTTCTTT. This encodes CASSSAGEGVTEAFF.